The subject of this entry is one TCR beta chain. The method was immunoSEQ multiplex PCR; TCRdb's version includes in-frame clones alone and lacks a portion of them. The sample records roughly 130,000 clones, 88% being singletons. Germline CDR1 and CDR2: SGHTA and FQGNSA. This CDR3 region has 15 residues. V lost 1 base and J 0 bases, leaving 10 bases between the germline ends. This entry comes from a study of radiation and T cells in renal cell carcinoma. This sample's time point: blood 2 weeks post-SBRT. Treatment reported: 15 Gy SBRT to primary tumor, nephrectomy 4 weeks later. The chain couples TRBV7-2 to TRBJ2-7; D remains unclear. The source was blood, collected from a patient whose treatment included radiotherapy and nephrectomy. The TCR was taken from a woman in her 70s with renal cell carcinoma. CDR3 protein: CASSLEVAGSYEQYF. CDR3 DNA sequence: TGTGCCAGCAGCTTAGAAGTTGCCGGCTCCTACGAGCAGTACTTC.